This T cell receptor beta chain was sequenced in a study of glioma-infiltrating T cells after dendritic cell vaccination. Overall study findings and caveats: The cohort had few patients with full blood and tumor sets.

Repertoires were generated with immunoSEQ multiplex PCR, while TCRdb's copy carries only in-frame clones and drops some. The data hold roughly 60,000 clones, with roughly four fifths observed a single time. Germline assignment: CDR1 MNHNS and CDR2 SASEGT. The V and J ends lost 2 bases and 10 bases respectively, with 8 bases between them. The CDR3 spans 11 residues. About this clone itself: Its target is not known.

The time point is: after dendritic cell vaccination, including at tumor progression/relapse. Before vaccination, two weeks after the third vaccination, and at progression, PBMC were collected. The TCR sequence derives from a human donor with glioblastoma. The specimen was blood, collected after dendritic cell vaccination. V is TRBV6-1 and J is TRBJ1-1, with D perhaps matching TRBD1 (6 bases). The CDR3: CASSELGGAFF. CDR3 nucleotide sequence: TGTGCCAGCAGTGAACTAGGGGGAGCTTTCTTT.